The entry below describes one T cell receptor beta chain. Its antigen remains unidentified. This sample was included in a study of T cell repertoires in cytomegalovirus infection. TCRdb recomputed calls from the reads with MiXCR, one row per CDR3 protein. The data contain approximately 910,000 distinct CDR3 sequences, roughly 30% of them singletons. The germline CDR1 and CDR2 sequences are LNHNV and YYDKDF (reference sequence). V shed 8 bases and J shed 5 bases, with 15 bases lying between them. The CDR3 consists of 14 residues. Sequenced here: cultured CD8+ T cells from PBMCs, sampled from culture after CMV antigen stimulation. This TCR was recovered from a human donor in good health (CMV status not recorded). Some clones in this sample may be carry-over from other donors' samples. This rearrangement joins TRBV15 to TRBJ2-2, with D unclear. The CDR3 sequence is CATAAPGTTGELFF. The CDR3 DNA reads as TGTGCCACCGCAGCCCCTGGTACTACCGGGGAGCTGTTTTTT.